Sequencing of this T cell receptor (beta chain) was carried out in a study of technical replicates of blood from a handful of donors. TCRdb's copy holds only in-frame clones and misses some; the assay was immunoSEQ multiplex PCR. The data show some 83,000 clones, just under 95% seen once. CDR3 length: 15 amino acids. V lost 4 bases to trimming and J lost 0 bases, with 10 bases between them. The germline CDR1 and CDR2 sequences are SGHKS and YYEKEE (reference sequence). Sequenced input: T cells isolated from PBMCs. This sequence was found in a human donor in good health. The genes are TRBV5-5 and TRBJ1-4; possibly TRBD1 for D (5 bases). The CDR3 sequence is CASSLPTATNEKLFF. In DNA, the CDR3 is TGTGCCAGCAGCCTACCGACAGCAACTAATGAAAAACTGTTTTTT.